This T cell receptor beta chain was profiled in a study of shared clonotypes between healthy human individuals. This clone was recorded once. The length of the CDR3 is 16 residues. The junction had 6 bases not matched to a gene; V was cut back by 3 bases and J by 2 bases. Germline V gene sequence: CDR1 SNHLY, CDR2 FYNNEI. The assay was immunoSEQ multiplex PCR, and TCRdb's table has in-frame clones only and misses some. The table records some 2,000,000 clones, more than 90% of them present only once. This clonotype was sampled from a man between 18 and 35 years old in good health. Sample: naive CD4+ T cells sorted from blood. Subset described: CD45RA+ positively selected. The chain has TRBV2 and TRBJ2-5; 10 nucleotides line up with TRBD2. The CDR3 sequence is CASSDVSGRTQETQYF. In nucleotides, the CDR3 is TGTGCCAGCAGTGACGTTAGCGGGAGGACTCAAGAGACCCAGTACTTC.